The rows below give T cell receptor beta chains drawn from one sample of a study of T cells in Graves' hyperthyroidism and ophthalmopathy. TCRdb redid the calling of the multiplex PCR reads with MiXCR, one entry per CDR3 protein. The table lists about 400,000 distinct CDR3 sequences, roughly 25% of them singletons, with 70% to 75% in the top ten. What was sequenced was blood. These receptors originate from a man in his forties or fifties with Graves' hyperthyroidism. CDR3s include the opening cysteine and the closing phenylalanine or tryptophan. A D gene is named only where the DNA matches it firmly. A row's size may be missing; if present it is once, few, many or a size class.

many,TRBV28,NA,TRBJ2-7,CASSPHGTRYEQYF,TGTGCCAGCAGTCCTCACGGGACTCGCTACGAGCAGTACTTC
NA,TRBV3-1,NA,TRBJ2-1,CASSTGTVLNEQFF,TGCGCCAGCAGTACCGGGACCGTGCTCAATGAGCAGTTCTTC
NA,TRBV6-4,TRBD2,TRBJ2-2,CASSDSYGTSGSGPTGELFF,TGTGCCAGCAGTGACAGCTATGGGACTAGCGGGAGTGGCCCCACCGGGGAGCTGTTTTTT
few,TRBV5-1,NA,TRBJ1-2,CASSLAGGTNYGYTF,TGCGCCAGCAGCTTGGCCGGGGGCACAAACTATGGCTACACCTTC
many,TRBV7-2,TRBD1,TRBJ2-7,CASSVGTASYEQYF,TGTGCCAGCAGCGTCGGGACAGCCTCCTACGAGCAGTACTTC
few,TRBV6-5,NA,TRBJ2-5,CASSYVGTSQETQYF,TGTGCCAGCAGTTACGTAGGGACCAGTCAAGAGACCCAGTACTTC
few,TRBV5-1,NA,TRBJ2-7,CASSPPSSLDEQYF,TGCGCCAGCAGCCCCCCCTCATCTCTCGACGAGCAGTACTTC
few,TRBV5-1,TRBD2,TRBJ2-5,CASSSGLAGIQETQYF,TGCGCCAGCAGCTCCGGACTAGCGGGCATACAAGAGACCCAGTACTTC
few,TRBV7-3,NA,TRBJ2-5,CASTSSSQETQYF,TGTGCCAGCACTTCTTCATCTCAAGAGACCCAGTACTTC
NA,TRBV15,NA,TRBJ2-7,CATSREPGTYEQYF,TGTGCCACCAGCAGAGAGCCGGGGACCTACGAGCAGTACTTC
NA,TRBV20-1,NA,TRBJ1-1,CSARGPSWGSEAFF,TGCAGTGCTAGAGGTCCTTCTTGGGGGTCTGAAGCTTTCTTT
few,TRBV5-6,TRBD2,TRBJ2-5,CASSSTKSSGGETQYF,TGTGCCAGCAGTTCAACCAAATCTAGCGGAGGGGAGACCCAGTACTTC
few,TRBV6-1,NA,TRBJ1-2,CASSEVARTYGYTF,TGTGCCAGCAGTGAAGTAGCACGAACCTATGGCTACACCTTC
many,TRBV3-1,NA,TRBJ2-3,CASSQDGRQGTQYF,TGTGCCAGCAGCCAAGACGGTCGTCAAGGTACGCAGTATTTT
NA,TRBV6-1,NA,TRBJ2-2,CASSEPIMELFF,TGTGCCAGCAGTGAACCGATCATGGAGCTGTTTTTT
few,TRBV30,TRBD2,TRBJ2-2,CAWDKPGLAAGELFF,TGTGCCTGGGACAAACCGGGACTAGCGGCCGGGGAGCTGTTTTTT
NA,TRBV2,NA,TRBJ2-5,CASEPQPPQETQYF,TGTGCCAGCGAGCCCCAGCCCCCTCAAGAGACCCAGTACTTC
NA,TRBV9,NA,TRBJ2-3,CASSVGGGDTQYF,TGTGCCAGCAGCGTCGGGGGCGGAGATACGCAGTATTTT
once,TRBV12-3/TRBV12-4,TRBD1,TRBJ1-4,CASSDRTGRFEKLLF,TGTGCCAGCAGCGATCGGACAGGGCGGTTTGAAAAACTGCTTTTT
few,TRBV24-1,NA,TRBJ2-3,CATGTSAGDTQYF,TGTGCCACCGGGACATCGGCTGGAGATACGCAGTATTTT
few,TRBV12-5,NA,TRBJ1-1,CASGLVRGDTEAFF,TGTGCTAGTGGTTTGGTCCGGGGGGACACTGAAGCTTTCTTT
NA,TRBV7-2,NA,TRBJ1-1,CASSLGWGDTEAFF,TGTGCCAGCAGCTTAGGTTGGGGGGACACTGAAGCTTTCTTT
NA,TRBV27,NA,TRBJ2-5,CASSLISSEGETQYF,TGTGCCAGCAGTTTAATAAGTTCCGAGGGAGAGACCCAGTACTTC
NA,TRBV5-1,TRBD1,TRBJ2-3,CASSHRDRATDTQYF,TGCGCCAGCAGCCACCGGGACAGGGCCACAGATACGCAGTATTTT
NA,TRBV19,NA,TRBJ1-4,CASSSRQVNEKLFF,TGTGCCAGTAGTTCCCGGCAGGTTAATGAAAAACTGTTTTTT
NA,TRBV11-2,NA,TRBJ2-7,CASSFGTSNTYEQYF,TGTGCCAGCAGCTTCGGGACTTCAAATACCTACGAGCAGTACTTC
NA,TRBV4-1,TRBD1,TRBJ2-7,CASSPLTGLVYEQYF,TGCGCCAGCAGCCCATTGACAGGGTTGGTCTACGAGCAGTACTTC
NA,TRBV6-2/TRBV6-3,NA,TRBJ2-2,CASCSGNTGELFF,TGTGCCAGCTGTTCAGGGAACACCGGGGAGCTGTTTTTT
many,TRBV12-3/TRBV12-4,NA,TRBJ1-2,CASTWGFYGYTF,TGTGCCAGCACCTGGGGCTTCTATGGCTACACCTTC
NA,TRBV28,TRBD1,TRBJ2-7,CASSSPGQGAGEQYF,TGTGCCAGCAGTTCCCCGGGACAGGGGGCGGGCGAGCAGTACTTC
few,TRBV12-5,NA,TRBJ2-1,CASGLEWNNEQFF,TGTGCTAGTGGTCTGGAATGGAACAATGAGCAGTTCTTC
NA,TRBV13,TRBD2,TRBJ2-7,CASSSVGGSYEQYF,TGTGCCAGCAGCTCCGTGGGAGGGTCCTACGAGCAGTACTTC
NA,TRBV12-3/TRBV12-4,TRBD2,TRBJ2-2,CASSAPGLEATGELFF,TGTGCCAGCAGTGCCCCGGGACTAGAGGCCACCGGGGAGCTGTTTTTT
few,TRBV6-1,NA,TRBJ2-5,CASSPRPETQYF,TGTGCCAGCAGCCCGCGCCCCGAGACCCAGTACTTC
NA,TRBV5-5,NA,TRBJ2-1,CASSLAPRQEQFF,TGTGCCAGCAGCTTGGCCCCCCGGCAGGAGCAGTTCTTC
NA,TRBV12-5,TRBD1,TRBJ2-1,CASGLGQGAVGEQFF,TGTGCTAGTGGTTTGGGACAGGGGGCCGTAGGTGAGCAGTTCTTC